This T cell receptor (beta chain) was captured in a study of cytomegalovirus exposure and HLA in healthy donors. PCR employed 60 Vbeta and 13 Jbeta primers. Sequencing used immunoSEQ multiplex PCR; TCRdb keeps in-frame clones, though not all of them. Among tens of thousands of clones, 79% were seen once, and the ten largest hold around 2.5%. Germline V CDR1 and CDR2: SQVTM, ANQGSEA. Trimming pared 5 bases from V and 5 bases from J, leaving 15 bases between. CDR3 length equals 13 residues. The rearrangement links TRBV29-1 to TRBJ1-1, with D maybe TRBD1 (6 bases). Sequences were obtained from PBMCs. The receptor was derived from a man younger than 40 in good health and CMV-seronegative. The CDR3 here is CSVTTGFGTEAFF. CDR3 DNA sequence: TGCAGCGTTACTACAGGGTTTGGAACTGAAGCTTTCTTT.